Listed below are T cell receptor beta chains from one sample, sequenced in a study of T cell changes during pregnancy in multiple sclerosis. Sequencing used immunoSEQ multiplex PCR; TCRdb keeps in-frame clones, though not all of them. Among roughly 38,000 clones, about 90% were seen once, and the ten largest hold 0.65% to 0.85%. Sequenced here: CD4+ T cells from peripheral blood mononuclear cells, sampled in the second trimester of pregnancy. The receptors come from a female donor in good health, enrolled as a control in a pregnancy study. CDR3s include the opening cysteine and the closing phenylalanine or tryptophan. D genes are given only for firm matches.

d_call: NA
v_call: TRBV7-3
j_call: TRBJ2-1
cdr3_aa: CASSLGFSEGNEQFF

d_call: TRBD1
v_call: TRBV4-3
j_call: TRBJ2-6
cdr3_aa: CASSQTGTVPSGANVLTF

d_call: NA
v_call: TRBV5-4
j_call: TRBJ1-6
cdr3_aa: CASSFGEVRSYNSPLHF

d_call: TRBD1
v_call: TRBV19
j_call: TRBJ2-7
cdr3_aa: CATVDRGHREQYF

d_call: NA
v_call: TRBV7-8
j_call: TRBJ1-3
cdr3_aa: CASSLAGRAAENSGNTIYF

d_call: NA
v_call: TRBV7-9
j_call: TRBJ2-2
cdr3_aa: CASSPQSGPTGELFF

d_call: TRBD2
v_call: TRBV5-4
j_call: TRBJ2-7
cdr3_aa: CASSFGGGESYEQYF

d_call: TRBD1
v_call: TRBV2
j_call: TRBJ2-7
cdr3_aa: CASSPSGQGAKEQYF

d_call: NA
v_call: TRBV28
j_call: TRBJ2-7
cdr3_aa: CASRPPTVSYEQYF

d_call: TRBD2
v_call: TRBV9
j_call: TRBJ2-2
cdr3_aa: CASTGSGLGGTGELFF

d_call: NA
v_call: TRBV6-1
j_call: TRBJ1-2
cdr3_aa: CASREGPAYGYTF

d_call: TRBD1
v_call: TRBV28
j_call: TRBJ2-7
cdr3_aa: CASLGDSSYEQYF

d_call: NA
v_call: TRBV4-1
j_call: TRBJ2-1
cdr3_aa: CASSLSWAGFGNEQFF

d_call: NA
v_call: TRBV5-3
j_call: TRBJ1-2
cdr3_aa: CARSLAKDQPGVYGYTF

d_call: NA
v_call: TRBV7-2
j_call: TRBJ2-3
cdr3_aa: CASSLLGGGSADTQYF

d_call: NA
v_call: TRBV15
j_call: TRBJ2-3
cdr3_aa: CATSRDGWEVGGYF

d_call: TRBD1
v_call: TRBV4-2
j_call: TRBJ2-7
cdr3_aa: CASSPEVQGNYYEQYF

d_call: NA
v_call: TRBV4-3
j_call: TRBJ2-4
cdr3_aa: CASSQEDGGWNIQYF

d_call: NA
v_call: TRBV30
j_call: TRBJ1-5
cdr3_aa: CAWSDPGGGRAPPQHF

d_call: TRBD1
v_call: TRBV18
j_call: TRBJ1-2
cdr3_aa: CASSPEHRTGGLYTF

d_call: NA
v_call: TRBV9
j_call: TRBJ1-1
cdr3_aa: CASTRGSLNTEAFF

d_call: NA
v_call: TRBV14
j_call: TRBJ1-1
cdr3_aa: CASSQGGGGTEAFF